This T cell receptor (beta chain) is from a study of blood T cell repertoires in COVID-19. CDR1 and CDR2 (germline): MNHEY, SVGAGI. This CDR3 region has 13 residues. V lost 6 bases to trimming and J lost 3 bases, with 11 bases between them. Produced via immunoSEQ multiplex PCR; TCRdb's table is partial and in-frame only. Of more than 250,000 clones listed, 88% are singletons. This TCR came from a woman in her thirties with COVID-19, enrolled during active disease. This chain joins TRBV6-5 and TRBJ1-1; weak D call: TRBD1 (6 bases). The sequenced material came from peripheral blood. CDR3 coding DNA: TGTGCCAGCAGGCAGCAGGGGTACACTGAAGCTTTCTTT. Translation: CASRQQGYTEAFF.